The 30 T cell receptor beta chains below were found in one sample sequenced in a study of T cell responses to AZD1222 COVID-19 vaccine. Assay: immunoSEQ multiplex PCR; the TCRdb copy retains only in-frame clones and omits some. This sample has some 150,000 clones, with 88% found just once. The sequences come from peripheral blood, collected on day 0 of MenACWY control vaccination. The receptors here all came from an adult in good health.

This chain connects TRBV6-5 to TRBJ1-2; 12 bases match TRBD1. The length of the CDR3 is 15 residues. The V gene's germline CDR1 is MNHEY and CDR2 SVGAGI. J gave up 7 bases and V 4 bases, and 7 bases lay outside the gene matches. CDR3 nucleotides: TGTGCCAGCAGTTGGGGAGGGACAGGGGGCCTTGGCTACACCTTC. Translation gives CASSWGGTGGLGYTF.

The CDR3 is CASSLNIQETQYF. Here the CDR3 DNA reads TGTGCCAGCAGCTTAAACATACAAGAGACCCAGTACTTC. This chain links TRBV11-1 with TRBJ2-5; no clear D. The CDR3 spans 13 residues. Germline V lookup: CDR1 SGHAT, CDR2 FQDESV (reference sequence). V shed 2 bases and J shed 2 bases, with 6 bases lying between them.

CDR3 nucleotide sequence: TGTGCCAGCAGCCCTCGGGACAGGGTTGGCTACACCTTC. This gives the protein CASSPRDRVGYTF. V is TRBV3-1 (or the pseudogene TRBV3-2) and J is TRBJ1-2; 9 nucleotides match TRBD1. Per germline, CDR1 LGHDT and CDR2 YNNKEL (reference sequence). The CDR3 consists of 13 residues. With 4 bases clipped from V and 7 bases from J, the junction kept 4 bases outside the gene matches.

The DNA of the CDR3 is TGTGCCAGCTCACCAAGGGACGGGGACTACGAGCAGTACTTC. Translated, it gives CASSPRDGDYEQYF. The V and J genes are TRBV18 and TRBJ2-7; either TRBD1 or TRBD2 may fit D (5 bases each). CDR1 and CDR2 from the germline V gene are KGHSH and LQKENI. Trimming pared 2 bases from V and 3 bases from J, leaving 11 bases between. The CDR3 consists of 14 residues.

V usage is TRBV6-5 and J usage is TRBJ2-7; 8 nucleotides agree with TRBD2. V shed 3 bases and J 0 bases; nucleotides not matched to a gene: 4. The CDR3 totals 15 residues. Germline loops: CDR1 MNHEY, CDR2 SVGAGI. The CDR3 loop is CASSYPSGSSYEQYF. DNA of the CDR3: TGTGCCAGCAGTTATCCTAGCGGGTCCTCCTACGAGCAGTACTTC.

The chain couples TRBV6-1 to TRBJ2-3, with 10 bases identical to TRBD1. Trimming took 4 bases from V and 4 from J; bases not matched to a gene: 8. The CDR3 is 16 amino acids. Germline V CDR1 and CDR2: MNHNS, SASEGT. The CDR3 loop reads CASSARQGAIPDTQYF. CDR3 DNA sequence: TGTGCCAGCAGTGCTAGACAGGGGGCCATCCCAGATACGCAGTATTTT.

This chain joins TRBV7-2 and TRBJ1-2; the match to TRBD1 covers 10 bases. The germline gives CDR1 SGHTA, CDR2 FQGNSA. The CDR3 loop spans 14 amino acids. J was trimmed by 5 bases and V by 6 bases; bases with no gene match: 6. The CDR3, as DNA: TGTGCCAGCAGGCGAGGGACAGGGGAATATGGCTACACCTTC. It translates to CASRRGTGEYGYTF.

The CDR3 region has the DNA TGTGCCAGCAGCTCCCAGGGGGCCGGAGAAAAACTGTTTTTT. It yields the protein CASSSQGAGEKLFF. The chain links TRBV7-9 to TRBJ1-4; 8 bases are a match to TRBD1. Germline-derived CDR1 and CDR2 are SEHNR and FQNEAQ (reference sequence). CDR3 length equals 14 residues. With V trimmed by 4 bases and J by 8 bases, 6 bases remained unmatched.

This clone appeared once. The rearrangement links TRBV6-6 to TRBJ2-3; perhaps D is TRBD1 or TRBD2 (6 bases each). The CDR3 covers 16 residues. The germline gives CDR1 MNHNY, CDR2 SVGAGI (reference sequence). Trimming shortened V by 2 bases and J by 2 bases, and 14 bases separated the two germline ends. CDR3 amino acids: CASSYPWGAFTDTQYF. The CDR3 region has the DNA TGTGCCAGCAGTTACCCCTGGGGGGCTTTCACAGATACGCAGTATTTT.

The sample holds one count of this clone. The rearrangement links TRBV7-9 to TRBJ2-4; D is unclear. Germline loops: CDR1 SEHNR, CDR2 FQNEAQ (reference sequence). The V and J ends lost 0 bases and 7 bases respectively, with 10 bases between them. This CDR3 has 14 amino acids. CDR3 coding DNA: TGTGCCAGCAGCTTAGCACAGATCCGGAACATTCAGTACTTC. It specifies CASSLAQIRNIQYF.

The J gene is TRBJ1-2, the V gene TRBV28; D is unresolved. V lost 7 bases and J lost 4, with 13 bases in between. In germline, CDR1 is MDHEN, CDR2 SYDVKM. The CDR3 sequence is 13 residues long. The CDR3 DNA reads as TGTGCCAGCACTATGGACCCGCTCTATGGCTACACCTTC. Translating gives CASTMDPLYGYTF.

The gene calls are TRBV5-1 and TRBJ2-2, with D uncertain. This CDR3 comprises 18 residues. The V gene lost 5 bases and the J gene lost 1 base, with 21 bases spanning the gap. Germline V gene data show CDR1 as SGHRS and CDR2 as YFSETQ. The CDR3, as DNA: TGCGCCAGCAGTCCCACCACATGGGTTAACCGGAACACCGGGGAGCTGTTTTTT. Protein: CASSPTTWVNRNTGELFF.

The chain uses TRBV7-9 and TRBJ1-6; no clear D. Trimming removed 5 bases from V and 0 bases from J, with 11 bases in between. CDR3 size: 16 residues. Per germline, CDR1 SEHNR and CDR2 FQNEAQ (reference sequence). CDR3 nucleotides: TGTGCCAGCAGCCTCGCGGAGGGCTCCTATAATTCACCCCTCCACTTT. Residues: CASSLAEGSYNSPLHF. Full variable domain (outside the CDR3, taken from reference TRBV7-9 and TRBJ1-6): DTGVSQNPRHKITKRGQNVTFRCDPISEHNRLYWYRQTLGQGPEFLTYFQNEAQLEKSRLLSDRFSAERPKGSFSTLEIQRTEQGDSAMYLCASSLAEGSYNSPLHFGNGTRLTVT.

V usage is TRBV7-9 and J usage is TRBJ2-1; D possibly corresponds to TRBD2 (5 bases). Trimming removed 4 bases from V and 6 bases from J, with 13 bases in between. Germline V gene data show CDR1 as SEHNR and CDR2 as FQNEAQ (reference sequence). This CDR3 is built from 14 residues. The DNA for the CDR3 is TGTGCCAGCAGCTACCGGAAGGCGGGCAATGAGCAGTTCTTC. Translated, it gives CASSYRKAGNEQFF.

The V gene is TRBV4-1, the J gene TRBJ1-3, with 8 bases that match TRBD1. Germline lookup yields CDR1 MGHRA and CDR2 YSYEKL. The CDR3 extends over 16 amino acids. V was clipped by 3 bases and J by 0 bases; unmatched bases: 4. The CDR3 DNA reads TGCGCCAGCAGCCAGAGTACAGGGGGCTCTGGAAACACCATATATTTT. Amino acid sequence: CASSQSTGGSGNTIYF.

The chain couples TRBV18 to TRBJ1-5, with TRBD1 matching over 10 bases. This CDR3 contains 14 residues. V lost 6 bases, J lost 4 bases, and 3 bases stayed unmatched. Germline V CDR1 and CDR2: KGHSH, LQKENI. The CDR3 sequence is CASSQDRGNQPQHF. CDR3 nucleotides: TGTGCCAGCTCCCAGGACAGGGGGAATCAGCCCCAGCATTTT.

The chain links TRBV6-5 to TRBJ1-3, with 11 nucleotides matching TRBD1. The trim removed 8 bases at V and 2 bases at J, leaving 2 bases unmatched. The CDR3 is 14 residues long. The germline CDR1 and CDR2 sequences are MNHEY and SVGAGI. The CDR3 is CASSDRGPGNTIYF. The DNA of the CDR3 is TGTGCCAGCTCGGACAGGGGGCCTGGAAACACCATATATTTT.

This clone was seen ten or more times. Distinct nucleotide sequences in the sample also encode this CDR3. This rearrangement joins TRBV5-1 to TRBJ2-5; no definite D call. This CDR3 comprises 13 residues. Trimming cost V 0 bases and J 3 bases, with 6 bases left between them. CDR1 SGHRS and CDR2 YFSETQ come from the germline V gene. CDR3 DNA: TGCGCCAGCAGCTTGGTCTTGGAAGAGACCCAGTACTTC. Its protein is CASSLVLEETQYF.

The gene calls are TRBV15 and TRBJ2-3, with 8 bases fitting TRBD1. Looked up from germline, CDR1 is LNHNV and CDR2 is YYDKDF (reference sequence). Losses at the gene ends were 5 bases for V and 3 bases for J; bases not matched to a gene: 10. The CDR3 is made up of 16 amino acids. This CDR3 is CATSGGTGRETDTQYF. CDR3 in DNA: TGTGCCACCAGCGGAGGGACAGGAAGGGAAACAGATACGCAGTATTTT.

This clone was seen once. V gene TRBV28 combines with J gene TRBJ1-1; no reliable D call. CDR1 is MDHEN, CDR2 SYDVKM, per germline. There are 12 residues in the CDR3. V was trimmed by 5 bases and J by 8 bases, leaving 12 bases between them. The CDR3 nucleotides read TGTGCCAGCAGTCTCGGGGTGTTGGAAGCTTTCTTT. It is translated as CASSLGVLEAFF.

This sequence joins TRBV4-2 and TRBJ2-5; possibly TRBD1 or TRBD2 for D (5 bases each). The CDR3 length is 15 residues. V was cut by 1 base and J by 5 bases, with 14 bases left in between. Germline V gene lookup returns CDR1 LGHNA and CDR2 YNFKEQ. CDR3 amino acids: CASSQAGGVLETQYF. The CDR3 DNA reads TGTGCCAGCAGCCAAGCTGGGGGAGTGTTGGAGACCCAGTACTTC.

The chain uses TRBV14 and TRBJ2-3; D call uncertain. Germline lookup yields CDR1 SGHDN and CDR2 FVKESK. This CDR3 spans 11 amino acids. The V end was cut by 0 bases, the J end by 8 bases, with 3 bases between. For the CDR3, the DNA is TGTGCCAGCAGCCAAGAGACTACGCAGTATTTT. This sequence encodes CASSQETTQYF.

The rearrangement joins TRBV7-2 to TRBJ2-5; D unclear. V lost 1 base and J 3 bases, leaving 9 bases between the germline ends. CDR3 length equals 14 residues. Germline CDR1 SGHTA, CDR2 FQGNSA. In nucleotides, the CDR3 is TGTGCCAGCAGCTTAGGTATCGCAGAAGAGACCCAGTACTTC. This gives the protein CASSLGIAEETQYF.

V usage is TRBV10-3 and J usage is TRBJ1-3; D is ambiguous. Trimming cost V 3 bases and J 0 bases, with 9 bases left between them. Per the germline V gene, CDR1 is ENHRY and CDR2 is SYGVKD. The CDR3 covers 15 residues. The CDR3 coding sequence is TGTGCCATCAGTGAAAAGGGTTCCTCTGGAAACACCATATATTTT. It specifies CAISEKGSSGNTIYF.

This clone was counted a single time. CDR3 sequence: CASSLRSGIGYTF. CDR3 bases: TGTGCCAGCAGCTTGCGCTCGGGGATAGGCTACACCTTC. The chain uses TRBV5-6 and TRBJ1-2, with no clear D. The CDR3 contains 13 residues. Germline assignment: CDR1 SGHDT and CDR2 YYEEEE. With 1 base removed from V and 8 bases from J, the gap between germline ends came to 12 bases.

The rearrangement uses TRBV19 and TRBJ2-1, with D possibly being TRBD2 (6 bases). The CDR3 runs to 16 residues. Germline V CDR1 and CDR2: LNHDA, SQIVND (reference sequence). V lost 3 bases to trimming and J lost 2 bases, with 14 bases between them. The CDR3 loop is CASSINGAGPYNEQFF. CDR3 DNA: TGTGCCAGTAGTATTAACGGAGCGGGTCCCTACAATGAGCAGTTCTTC.

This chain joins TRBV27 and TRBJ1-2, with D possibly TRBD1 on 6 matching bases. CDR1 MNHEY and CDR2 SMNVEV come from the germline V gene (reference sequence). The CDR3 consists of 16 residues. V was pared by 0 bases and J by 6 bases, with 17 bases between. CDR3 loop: CASSLSRGHPQDGYTF. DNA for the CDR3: TGTGCCAGCAGTTTATCTCGGGGACACCCTCAGGATGGCTACACCTTC.

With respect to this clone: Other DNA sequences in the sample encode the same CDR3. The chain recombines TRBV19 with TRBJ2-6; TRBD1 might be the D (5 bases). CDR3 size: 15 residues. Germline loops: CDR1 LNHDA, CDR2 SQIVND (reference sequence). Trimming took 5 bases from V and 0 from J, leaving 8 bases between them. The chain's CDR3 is CASSDRSSGANVLTF. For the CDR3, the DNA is TGTGCCAGTAGTGACAGAAGCTCTGGGGCCAACGTCCTGACTTTC.

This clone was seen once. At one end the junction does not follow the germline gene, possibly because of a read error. CDR3: CASSLTSGTEQYF. The CDR3 DNA reads as TGTGCTAGCAGCTTAACTAGCGGGACGGAGCAGTACTTC. This sequence joins TRBV7-7 and TRBJ2-7, with 10 bases that match TRBD2. Germline assignment: CDR1 SSHAT and CDR2 FNYEAQ (reference sequence). The CDR3 runs 13 residues. Complete variable domain (other parts from reference TRBV7-7 and TRBJ2-7): GAGVSQSPRYKVTKRGQDVTLRCDPISSHATLYWYQQALGQGPEFLTYFNYEAQPDKSGLPSDRFSAERPEGSISTLTIQRTEQRDSAMYRCASSLTSGTEQYFGPGTRLTVT.

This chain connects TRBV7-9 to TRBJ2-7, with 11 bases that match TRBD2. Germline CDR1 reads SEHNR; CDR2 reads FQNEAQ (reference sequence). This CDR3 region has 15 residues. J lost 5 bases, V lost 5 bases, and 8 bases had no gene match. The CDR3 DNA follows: TGTGCCAGCAGCGTGGGACTAGCGGAGATTCACGAGCAGTACTTC. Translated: CASSVGLAEIHEQYF.